This T cell receptor (beta chain) stems from a study of blood T cell repertoires in COVID-19. Sequencing used immunoSEQ multiplex PCR; TCRdb keeps in-frame clones, though not all of them. The repertoire holds 61,000 or so clones, with approximately 79% as singletons. Germline V gene data show CDR1 as SNHLY and CDR2 as FYNNEI. V shed 6 bases and J shed 1 base, with 10 bases lying between them. The CDR3 spans 14 residues. The chain employs TRBV2 and TRBJ1-5, with a weak D call TRBD1 (6 bases). The receptor's source is a woman aged 70-85 years with acute or convalescent COVID-19. Sequenced sample: peripheral blood. The CDR3 nucleotides read TGTGCCAGCAGGGCTGGGGGCAGCAATCAGCCCCAGCATTTT. Protein product: CASRAGGSNQPQHF.